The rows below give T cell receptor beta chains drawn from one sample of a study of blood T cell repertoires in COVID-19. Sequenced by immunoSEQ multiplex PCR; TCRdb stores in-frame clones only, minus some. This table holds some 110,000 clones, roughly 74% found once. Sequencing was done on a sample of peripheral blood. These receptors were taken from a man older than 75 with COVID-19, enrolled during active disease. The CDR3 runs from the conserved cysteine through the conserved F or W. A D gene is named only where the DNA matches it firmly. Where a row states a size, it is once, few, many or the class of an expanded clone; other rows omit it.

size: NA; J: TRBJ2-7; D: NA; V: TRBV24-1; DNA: TGTGCCACCAGCTCCCACCAGGGGTCCTACGAGCAGTACTTC; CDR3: CATSSHQGSYEQYF
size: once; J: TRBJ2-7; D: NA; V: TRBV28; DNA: TGTGGCTCGCGGGGAAACTACGAGCAGTACTTC; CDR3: CGSRGNYEQYF
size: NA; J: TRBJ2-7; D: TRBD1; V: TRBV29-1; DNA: TGCAGCGCCACACAGGGGGGCGAGCAGTACTTC; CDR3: CSATQGGEQYF
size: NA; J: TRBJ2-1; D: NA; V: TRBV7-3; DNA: TGTGCCAGCAGCTCCGATTCGGGGGATGAGCAGTTCTTC; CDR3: CASSSDSGDEQFF
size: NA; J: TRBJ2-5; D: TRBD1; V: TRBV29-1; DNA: TGCAGCGTTGATGTCCCGTGGACAGGGGTCAGAGAGACCCAGTACTTC; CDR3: CSVDVPWTGVRETQYF
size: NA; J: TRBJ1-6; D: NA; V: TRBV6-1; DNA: TGTGCCAGCAGTGAACTCGGCAGGGCTAATTCACCCCTCCACTTT; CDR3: CASSELGRANSPLHF
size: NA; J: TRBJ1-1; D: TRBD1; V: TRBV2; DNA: TGTGCCAGCACCCGGAGCACAGGGGGCAACACTGAAGCTTTCTTT; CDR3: CASTRSTGGNTEAFF
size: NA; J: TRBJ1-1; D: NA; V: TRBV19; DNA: TGTGCCAGTAAGCCTACAGGGTACGACACTGAAGCTTTCTTT; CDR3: CASKPTGYDTEAFF
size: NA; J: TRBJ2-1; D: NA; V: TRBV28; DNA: TGTGCCAGCAGCCTAGACTGGTACAATGAGCAGTTCTTC; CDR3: CASSLDWYNEQFF
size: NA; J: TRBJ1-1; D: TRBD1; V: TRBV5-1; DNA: TGCGCCAGCAGCTTTTACGGACAGGGCCTCGCTATGGGCACTGAAGCTTTCTTT; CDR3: CASSFYGQGLAMGTEAFF
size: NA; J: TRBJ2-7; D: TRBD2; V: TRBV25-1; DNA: TGTGCCAGCAAAGGGGACCGGGGGGTGTCCTACGAGCAGTACTTC; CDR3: CASKGDRGVSYEQYF
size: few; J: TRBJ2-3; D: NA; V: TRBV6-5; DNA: TGTGCCAGCAGTTACTCTCTAGGCACAGATACGCAGTATTTT; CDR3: CASSYSLGTDTQYF
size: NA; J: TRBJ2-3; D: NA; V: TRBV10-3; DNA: TGTGCCATCAAGGGCGGGGCTAACACAGATACGCAGTATTTT; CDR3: CAIKGGANTDTQYF
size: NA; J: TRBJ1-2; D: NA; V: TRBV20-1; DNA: TGCAGTGCTCGTGACACGGGGAATCTTTATGGCTACACCTTC; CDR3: CSARDTGNLYGYTF
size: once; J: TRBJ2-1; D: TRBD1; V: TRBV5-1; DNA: TGCGCCAGCAGCTCGACAGGGCAGGGGTACAATGAGCAGTTCTTC; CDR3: CASSSTGQGYNEQFF
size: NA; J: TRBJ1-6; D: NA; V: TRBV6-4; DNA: TGTGCCAGCAGGAGGGATGCGGGGAACTATTCACCCCTCCACTTT; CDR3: CASRRDAGNYSPLHF
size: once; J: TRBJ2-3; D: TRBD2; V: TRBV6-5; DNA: TGTGCCAGCAGCCCAACTAGCGGATACACAGATACGCAGTATTTT; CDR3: CASSPTSGYTDTQYF
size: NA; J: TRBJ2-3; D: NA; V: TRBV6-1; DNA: TGTGCCAGCAGTGAAGTAATAAGAGACTTCACAGATACGCAGTATTTT; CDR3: CASSEVIRDFTDTQYF
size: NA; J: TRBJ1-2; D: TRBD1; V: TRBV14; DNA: TGTGCCAGCAGCCAAGTCGGACAGGACCTCTCTGGCTACACCTTC; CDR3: CASSQVGQDLSGYTF
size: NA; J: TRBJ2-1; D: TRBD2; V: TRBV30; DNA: TGTGCCTGGAGTCTCGGGACTAGCAATGAGCAGTTCTTC; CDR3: CAWSLGTSNEQFF
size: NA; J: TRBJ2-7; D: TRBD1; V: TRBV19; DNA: TGTGCCAGTAGTATAGGACAGGGCTACGAGCAGTACTTC; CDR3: CASSIGQGYEQYF
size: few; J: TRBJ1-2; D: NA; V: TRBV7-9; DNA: TGTGCCAGCAGCGCGCCGTGGGACATAGCTAACTATGGCTACACCTTC; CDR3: CASSAPWDIANYGYTF
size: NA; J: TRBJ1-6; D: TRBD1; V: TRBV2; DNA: TGTGCCAGCAGCCGACAGGGTTCAGGGAATTCACCCCTCCACTTT; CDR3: CASSRQGSGNSPLHF
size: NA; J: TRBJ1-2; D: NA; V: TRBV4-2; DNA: TGTGCCAGCAGCCAAGGCCTGGGGGGGAACTATGGCTACACCTTC; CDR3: CASSQGLGGNYGYTF
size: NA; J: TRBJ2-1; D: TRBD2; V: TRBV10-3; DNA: TGTGCCATCAGTGGTACTAGCGGGAGCAATGAGCAGTTCTTC; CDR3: CAISGTSGSNEQFF
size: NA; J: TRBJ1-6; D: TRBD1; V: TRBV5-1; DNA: TGCGCCAGCAGCCCGGGACAGGGAACTTATTCACCCCTCCACTTT; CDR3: CASSPGQGTYSPLHF
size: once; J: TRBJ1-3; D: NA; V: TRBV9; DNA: TGTGCCAGCAGCGTAGTTCCAGGGAACTCTGGAAACACCATATATTTT; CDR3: CASSVVPGNSGNTIYF
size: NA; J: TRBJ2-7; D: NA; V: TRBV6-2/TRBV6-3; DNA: TGTGCCAGCAGTTCCCACATGCTGACCTACGAGCAGTACTTC; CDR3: CASSSHMLTYEQYF
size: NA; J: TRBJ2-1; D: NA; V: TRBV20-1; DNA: TGCAGTGCTAGTCCGACGACTGGCCTCTATGAGCAGTTCTTC; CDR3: CSASPTTGLYEQFF
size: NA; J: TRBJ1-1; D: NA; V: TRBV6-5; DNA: TGTGCCAGCAGAATCATGAACACTGAAGCTTTCTTT; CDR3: CASRIMNTEAFF
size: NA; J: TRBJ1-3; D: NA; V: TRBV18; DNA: TGTGCCAGCTCACCAATGAGCTCTGGAAACACCATATATTTT; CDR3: CASSPMSSGNTIYF
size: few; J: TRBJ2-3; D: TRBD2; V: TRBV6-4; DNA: TGTGCCAGCAGTGCCTCGGGACTAGCGGGAGATACGCAGTATTTT; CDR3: CASSASGLAGDTQYF
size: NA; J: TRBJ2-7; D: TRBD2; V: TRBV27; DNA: TGTGCCAGCAGTTTATACGGGGGGTACTCCTACGAGCAGTACTTC; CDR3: CASSLYGGYSYEQYF
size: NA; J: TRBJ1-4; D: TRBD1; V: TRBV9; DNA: TGTGCCAGCAGCCCTGAAGGGACAGGCAATGAAAAACTGTTTTTT; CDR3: CASSPEGTGNEKLFF
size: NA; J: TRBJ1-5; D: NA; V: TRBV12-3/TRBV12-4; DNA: TGTGCCAGCAGCCCCCAAAATCAGCCCCAGCATTTT; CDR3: CASSPQNQPQHF
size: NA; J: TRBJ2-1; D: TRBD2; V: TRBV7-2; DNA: TGTGCCAGCAGCCCGGTAGCGGGAGGGCCCGGTGAGCAGTTCTTC; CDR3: CASSPVAGGPGEQFF